Below are 22 T cell receptor beta chains sequenced from a single sample in a study of beta chain features in type 1 diabetes. Broader study findings: Moderate yet significant TCRB CDR3 shortening was seen in Type 1 diabetes patients in all four CD4+ subsets.

Expressed TCRB transcripts were sequenced because the isolated RNA had all been reverse transcribed beforehand. Profiled with immunoSEQ multiplex PCR; TCRdb holds only in-frame clones, not every one. The profile shows 95,000 to 150,000 clones, over 15% of them singletons. Their specific antigens are unknown. The specimen sequenced was central memory CD4+ T cells from blood. These receptors were taken from a man aged 30 to 39 with type 1 diabetes.

The rearrangement links TRBV5-4 to TRBJ2-1, with D perhaps TRBD1 (5 bases). Trimming removed 0 bases at V and 4 bases at J, with 11 bases between. CDR3 size: 15 residues. The V gene's germline CDR1 is SGHNT and CDR2 YYREEE (reference sequence). CDR3 bases: TGTGCCAGCAGCTTGGGCCAGGGCGGATACAATGAGCAGTTCTTC. This translates into CASSLGQGGYNEQFF. The full variable domain, rest sourced from reference TRBV5-4 and TRBJ2-1, is ETGVTQSPTHLIKTRGQQVTLRCSSQSGHNTVSWYQQALGQGPQFIFQYYREEENGRGNFPPRFSGLQFPNYSSELNVNALELDDSALYLCASSLGQGGYNEQFFGPGTRLTVL.

This clone was observed a handful of times. The same CDR3 can be traced to other DNA sequences in this sample. The V gene is TRBV9, the J gene TRBJ1-4; D may be TRBD1 (5 bases). The CDR3 length is 14 residues. Germline V gene data show CDR1 as SGDLS and CDR2 as YYNGEE. Trimming took off 2 bases at V and 8 bases at J, with 13 bases between the two ends. The CDR3 bases are TGTGCCAGCAGCGTCGGGGGTAGGGACGAAAAACTGTTTTTT. Translation: CASSVGGRDEKLFF.

This clone showed up just a few times. The V and J genes are TRBV9 and TRBJ2-7, with D possibly matching TRBD1 (5 bases). This CDR3 has 14 amino acids. Trimming took off 1 base at V and 0 bases at J, with 8 bases between the two ends. CDR1 and CDR2 from the germline V gene are SGDLS and YYNGEE. The CDR3 DNA sequence: TGTGCCAGCAGCGTACGACAGAGCTCCTACGAGCAGTACTTC. Its protein product is CASSVRQSSYEQYF. The variable domain in full, with the rest retrieved from reference TRBV9 and TRBJ2-7, is DSGVTQTPKHLITATGQRVTLRCSPRSGDLSVYWYQQSLDQGLQFLIQYYNGEERAKGNILERFSAQQFPDLHSELNLSSLELGDSALYFCASSVRQSSYEQYFGPGTRLTVT.

This clone was found a few times. V is TRBV5-1 and J is TRBJ2-5; D perhaps matches TRBD1 (6 bases). This CDR3 has 14 residues. CDR1 and CDR2 from the germline V gene are SGHRS and YFSETQ. The germline V and J ends were trimmed by 2 bases and 1 base, with 9 bases remaining between them. The CDR3 here is CASSLQGIQETQYF. CDR3 nucleotide sequence: TGCGCCAGCAGCTTACAGGGTATCCAAGAGACCCAGTACTTC. The variable domain in full, completed from reference TRBV5-1 and TRBJ2-5, reads KAGVTQTPRYLIKTRGQQVTLSCSPISGHRSVSWYQQTPGQGLQFLFEYFSETQRNKGNFPGRFSGRQFSNSRSEMNVSTLELGDSALYLCASSLQGIQETQYFGPGTRLLVL.

This clone came up many times. The rearrangement links TRBV6-1 to TRBJ2-4; 9 bases match TRBD1. V lost 6 bases to trimming and J lost 1 base; unmatched junction nucleotides: 4. The CDR3 sequence is 15 residues long. Per germline, CDR1 MNHNS and CDR2 SASEGT. CDR3 DNA sequence: TGTGCCAGCAGCAAGGACAGGGGTGCCAAAAACATTCAGTACTTC. It is translated as CASSKDRGAKNIQYF.

This clone was detected only a few times. The genes are TRBV20-1 and TRBJ1-2; D unresolved. This CDR3 has 11 residues. Germline CDR1 reads DFQATT; CDR2 reads SNEGSKA (reference sequence). V lost 7 bases and J 8 bases, leaving 14 bases between the germline ends. The CDR3 reads CSGNTAWGYTF. CDR3 bases: TGCAGTGGTAATACCGCCTGGGGCTACACCTTC.

The chain carries TRBV14 and TRBJ2-1; D is unclear. This CDR3 has 14 residues. Germline CDR1 and CDR2: SGHDN and FVKESK. V lost 4 bases to trimming and J lost 0 bases, with 7 bases between them. The CDR3 DNA reads TGTGCCAGCAGCCGGGCAAGCTCCTACAATGAGCAGTTCTTC. Encoded protein: CASSRASSYNEQFF.

The chain couples TRBV7-9 to TRBJ2-7; no clear D. Germline lookup yields CDR1 SEHNR and CDR2 FQNEAQ (reference sequence). With 4 bases removed from V and 6 bases from J, the gap between germline ends came to 16 bases. The CDR3 has 14 residues. CDR3 DNA: TGTGCCAGCAGCTACGAGAATGAAAGGGTCGAGCAGTACTTC. It translates to CASSYENERVEQYF.

The J gene is TRBJ2-7, the V gene TRBV6-1, with D tentatively TRBD1 (6 bases). The V gene's germline CDR1 is MNHNS and CDR2 SASEGT. This CDR3 has 15 residues. The germline V and J ends were trimmed by 2 bases and 2 bases, with 13 bases remaining between them. Here the CDR3 reads CASSERTARTYEQYF. The CDR3, as DNA: TGTGCCAGCAGTGAAAGGACAGCTCGGACCTACGAGCAGTACTTC.

This clone has just a few counts. The genes are TRBV6-6 and TRBJ2-7; D ambiguous. V dropped 3 bases and J dropped 3 bases, with 3 bases sitting between them. This CDR3 contains 11 residues. Germline V gene lookup returns CDR1 MNHNY and CDR2 SVGAGI (reference sequence). The CDR3, as DNA: TGTGCCAGCAGTTATGACTACGAGCAGTACTTC. It yields the protein CASSYDYEQYF.

The chain recombines TRBV7-9 with TRBJ2-7, with 9 bases aligning to TRBD1. V shed 0 bases, J shed 3 bases, and the junction held 3 bases outside the gene matches. This CDR3 spans 15 amino acids. Germline V gene sequence: CDR1 SEHNR, CDR2 FQNEAQ (reference sequence). The CDR3 nucleotides are TGTGCCAGCAGCTTAGCGACAGGGGGACTCTACGAGCAGTACTTC. Residues: CASSLATGGLYEQYF.

In this sample, this clone turned up a few times. The chain employs TRBV5-1 and TRBJ1-1; no definite D call. Trimming stripped 0 bases from V and 1 base from J, with 7 bases between. The CDR3 runs 14 residues. Germline assignment: CDR1 SGHRS and CDR2 YFSETQ. CDR3 amino acids: CASSLDSWNTEAFF. For the CDR3, the DNA is TGCGCCAGCAGCTTGGATAGCTGGAACACTGAAGCTTTCTTT. The full variable domain, completed using reference TRBV5-1 and TRBJ1-1, is KAGVTQTPRYLIKTRGQQVTLSCSPISGHRSVSWYQQTPGQGLQFLFEYFSETQRNKGNFPGRFSGRQFSNSRSEMNVSTLELGDSALYLCASSLDSWNTEAFFGQGTRLTVV.

The chain couples TRBV29-1 to TRBJ2-6, with D maybe TRBD1 (5 bases). The CDR3 length is 14 residues. Between the trimmed V and J ends, which lost 4 bases and 4 bases, there was a span of 11 bases. From germline, CDR1 is SQVTM and CDR2 ANQGSEA. The CDR3 bases are TGCAGCGTTGGAGCAGGGAACGGGGCCAACGTCCTGACTTTC. As protein: CSVGAGNGANVLTF.

The chain links TRBV5-4 to TRBJ2-1; D is undetermined. The germline gives CDR1 SGHNT, CDR2 YYREEE (reference sequence). The CDR3 consists of 16 residues. Trimming pared 0 bases from V and 6 bases from J, leaving 16 bases between. CDR3 coding DNA: TGTGCCAGCAGCTTGGGTCACACAAGCAAAATCAATGAGCAGTTCTTC. Its translation: CASSLGHTSKINEQFF. Combining the CDR3 with reference TRBV5-4 and TRBJ2-1 gives the whole variable domain ETGVTQSPTHLIKTRGQQVTLRCSSQSGHNTVSWYQQALGQGPQFIFQYYREEENGRGNFPPRFSGLQFPNYSSELNVNALELDDSALYLCASSLGHTSKINEQFFGPGTRLTVL.

The chain links TRBV29-1 to TRBJ1-1; 7 positions agree with TRBD1. The CDR3 extends over 13 amino acids. From germline, CDR1 is SQVTM and CDR2 ANQGSEA. The trim removed 6 bases at V and 5 bases at J, leaving 9 bases unmatched. The CDR3 protein is CSVSRGTQTEAFF. In DNA form, the CDR3 reads TGCAGCGTCTCCAGGGGGACACAGACTGAAGCTTTCTTT.

The chain recombines TRBV9 with TRBJ1-2, with D maybe TRBD1 (5 bases). V dropped 2 bases and J dropped 7 bases, with 18 bases sitting between them. CDR1 is SGDLS and CDR2 is YYNGEE in the germline V gene. CDR3 length: 15 residues. CDR3 amino acids: CASSVFQGGVSGYTF. DNA of the CDR3: TGTGCCAGCAGCGTCTTCCAGGGAGGTGTCTCTGGCTACACCTTC. Full variable domain (missing parts from reference TRBV9 and TRBJ1-2): DSGVTQTPKHLITATGQRVTLRCSPRSGDLSVYWYQQSLDQGLQFLIQYYNGEERAKGNILERFSAQQFPDLHSELNLSSLELGDSALYFCASSVFQGGVSGYTFGSGTRLTVV.

V is TRBV19 and J is TRBJ1-1; D is unclear. V lost 10 bases to trimming and J lost 1 base, with 19 bases between them. From germline, CDR1 is LNHDA and CDR2 SQIVND (reference sequence). The CDR3 has 15 residues. CDR3 loop: CATTLVTAGNTEAFF. The CDR3 DNA follows: TGTGCCACCACTCTGGTGACGGCAGGGAACACTGAAGCTTTCTTT. The variable domain in full, with the rest retrieved from reference TRBV19 and TRBJ1-1, is DGGITQSPKYLFRKEGQNVTLSCEQNLNHDAMYWYRQDPGQGLRLIYYSQIVNDFQKGDIAEGYSVSREKKESFPLTVTSAQKNPTAFYLCATTLVTAGNTEAFFGQGTRLTVV.

The chain carries TRBV5-1 and TRBJ2-7, with D perhaps matching TRBD1 (5 bases). The germline gives CDR1 SGHRS, CDR2 YFSETQ. Trimming stripped 4 bases from V and 5 bases from J, with 22 bases between. This CDR3 is 16 amino acids long. The CDR3 region has the DNA TGCGCCAGCAGCGCAGTTCCGACAGCCGACTTCCACGAGCAGTACTTC. It codes for CASSAVPTADFHEQYF.

This clone came up a few times. The chain couples TRBV7-8 to TRBJ2-1; D might be TRBD2 (5 bases). The germline V gene has CDR1 SGHVS and CDR2 FQNEAQ. V shed 8 bases and J shed 0 bases, with 8 bases lying between them. The CDR3 totals 13 residues. The CDR3 DNA is TGTGCCAGCGTAGGGAGCTCCTACAATGAGCAGTTCTTC. Its protein is CASVGSSYNEQFF. The full variable domain, its missing parts supplied by reference TRBV7-8 and TRBJ2-1, is GAGVSQSPRYKVAKRGQDVALRCDPISGHVSLFWYQQALGQGPEFLTYFQNEAQLDKSGLPSDRFFAERPEGSVSTLKIQRTQQEDSAVYLCASVGSSYNEQFFGPGTRLTVL.

This clone has a handful of counts. The chain employs TRBV7-9 and TRBJ2-7; maybe TRBD1 (5 bases). The CDR3 spans 12 residues. Per germline, CDR1 SEHNR and CDR2 FQNEAQ (reference sequence). V was shortened by 7 bases and J by 6 bases, with 13 bases between the two germline ends. CDR3 loop: CASNNQGLEQYF. DNA of the CDR3: TGTGCCAGCAACAACCAGGGTCTCGAGCAGTACTTC.

A note on this clone: This CDR3 is also generated by other DNA sequences in the sample. The chain uses TRBV30 and TRBJ1-5, with a possible D match to TRBD1 (5 bases). This CDR3 spans 13 amino acids. The germline V gene has CDR1 GTSNPN and CDR2 SVGIG (reference sequence). With 3 bases removed from V and 0 bases from J, the gap between germline ends came to 6 bases. CDR3 protein: CAWRQDSNQPQHF. In nucleotides, the CDR3 is TGTGCCTGGAGACAGGATAGCAATCAGCCCCAGCATTTT.

This clone was seen a few times. V usage is TRBV6-5 and J usage is TRBJ1-5, with D maybe TRBD1 (6 bases). Germline CDR1 MNHEY, CDR2 SVGAGI. Trimming removed 6 bases from V and 0 bases from J, with 12 bases in between. CDR3 length: 15 residues. As DNA, the CDR3 is TGTGCCAGCAGCCTACAGGGAAATAGCAATCAGCCCCAGCATTTT. This gives the protein CASSLQGNSNQPQHF.